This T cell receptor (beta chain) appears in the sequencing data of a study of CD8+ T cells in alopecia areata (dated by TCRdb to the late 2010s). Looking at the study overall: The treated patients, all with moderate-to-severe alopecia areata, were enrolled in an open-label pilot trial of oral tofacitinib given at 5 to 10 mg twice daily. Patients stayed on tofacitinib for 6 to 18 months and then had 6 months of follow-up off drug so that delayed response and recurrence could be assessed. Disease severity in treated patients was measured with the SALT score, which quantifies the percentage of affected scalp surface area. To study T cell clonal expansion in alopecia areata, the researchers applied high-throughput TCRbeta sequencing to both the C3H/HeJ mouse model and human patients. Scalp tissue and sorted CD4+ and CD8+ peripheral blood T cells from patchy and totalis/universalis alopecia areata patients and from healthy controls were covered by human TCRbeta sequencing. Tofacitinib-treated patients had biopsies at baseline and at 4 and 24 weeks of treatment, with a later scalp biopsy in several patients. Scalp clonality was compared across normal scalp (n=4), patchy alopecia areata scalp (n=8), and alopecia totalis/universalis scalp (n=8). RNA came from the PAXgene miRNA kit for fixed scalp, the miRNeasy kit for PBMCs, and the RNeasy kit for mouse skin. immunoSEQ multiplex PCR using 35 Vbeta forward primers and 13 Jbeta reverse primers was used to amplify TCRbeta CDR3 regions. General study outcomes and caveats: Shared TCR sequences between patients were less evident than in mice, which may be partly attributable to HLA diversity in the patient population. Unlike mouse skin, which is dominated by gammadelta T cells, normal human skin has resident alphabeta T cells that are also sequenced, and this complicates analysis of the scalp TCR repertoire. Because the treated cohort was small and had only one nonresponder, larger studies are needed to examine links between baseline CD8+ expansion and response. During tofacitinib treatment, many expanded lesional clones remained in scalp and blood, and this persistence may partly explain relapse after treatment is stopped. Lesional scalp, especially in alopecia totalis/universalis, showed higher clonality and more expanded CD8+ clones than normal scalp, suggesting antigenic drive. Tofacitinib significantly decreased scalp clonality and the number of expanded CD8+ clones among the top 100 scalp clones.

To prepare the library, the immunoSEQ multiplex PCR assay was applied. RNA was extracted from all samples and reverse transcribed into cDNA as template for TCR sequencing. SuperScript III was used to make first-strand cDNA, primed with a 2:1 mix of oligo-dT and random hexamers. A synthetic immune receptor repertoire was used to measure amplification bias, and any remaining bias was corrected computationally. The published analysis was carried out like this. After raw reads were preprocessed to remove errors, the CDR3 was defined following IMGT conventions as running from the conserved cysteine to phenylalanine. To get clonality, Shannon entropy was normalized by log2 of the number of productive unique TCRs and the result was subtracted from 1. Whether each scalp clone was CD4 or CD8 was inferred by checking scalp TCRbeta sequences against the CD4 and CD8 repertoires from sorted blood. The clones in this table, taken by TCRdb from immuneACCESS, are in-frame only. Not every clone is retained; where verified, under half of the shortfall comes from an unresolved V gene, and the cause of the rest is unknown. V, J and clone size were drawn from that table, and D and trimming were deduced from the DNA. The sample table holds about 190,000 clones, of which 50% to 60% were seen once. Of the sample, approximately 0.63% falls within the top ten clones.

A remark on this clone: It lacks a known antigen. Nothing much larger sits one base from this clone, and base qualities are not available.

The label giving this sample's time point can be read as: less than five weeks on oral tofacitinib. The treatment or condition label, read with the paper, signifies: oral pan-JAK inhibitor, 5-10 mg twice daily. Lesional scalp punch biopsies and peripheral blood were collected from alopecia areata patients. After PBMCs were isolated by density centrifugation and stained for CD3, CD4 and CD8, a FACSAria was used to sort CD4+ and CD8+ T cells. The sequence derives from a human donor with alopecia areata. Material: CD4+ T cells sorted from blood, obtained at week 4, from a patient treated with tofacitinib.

The DNA sequence is as follows: TGTGCCAGCAGCGTAGGCGGGACACAAGAGACCCAGTACTTC. This is translated as CASSVGGTQETQYF. The chain is assembled from TRBV9 and TRBJ2-5; the D call is tentative, TRBD1 or TRBD2, as each matches 6 bases. From its cysteine to its phenylalanine, the CDR3 spans 14 amino acids. Left in the record is the CDR3 DNA by itself, 42 bases read in frame from the first base. Per the germline V gene, SGDLS is the CDR1 and YYNGEE is the CDR2. A distance of 8 bases separates the germline ends of V and J, which lose 0 bases and 2 bases respectively.